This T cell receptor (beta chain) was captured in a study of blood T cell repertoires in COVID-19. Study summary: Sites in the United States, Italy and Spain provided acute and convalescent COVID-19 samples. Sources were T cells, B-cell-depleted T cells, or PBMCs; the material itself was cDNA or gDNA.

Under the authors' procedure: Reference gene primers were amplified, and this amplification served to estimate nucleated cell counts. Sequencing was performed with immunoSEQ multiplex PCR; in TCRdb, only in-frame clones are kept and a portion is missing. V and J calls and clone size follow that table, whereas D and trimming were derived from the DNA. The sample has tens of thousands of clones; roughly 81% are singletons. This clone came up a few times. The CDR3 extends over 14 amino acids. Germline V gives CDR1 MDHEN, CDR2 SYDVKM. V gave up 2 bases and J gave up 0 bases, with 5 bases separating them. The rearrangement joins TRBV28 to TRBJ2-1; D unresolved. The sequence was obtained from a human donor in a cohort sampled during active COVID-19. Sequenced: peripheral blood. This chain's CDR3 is CASSLRSSYNEQFF. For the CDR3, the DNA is TGTGCCAGCAGTTTAAGGAGCTCCTACAATGAGCAGTTCTTC.